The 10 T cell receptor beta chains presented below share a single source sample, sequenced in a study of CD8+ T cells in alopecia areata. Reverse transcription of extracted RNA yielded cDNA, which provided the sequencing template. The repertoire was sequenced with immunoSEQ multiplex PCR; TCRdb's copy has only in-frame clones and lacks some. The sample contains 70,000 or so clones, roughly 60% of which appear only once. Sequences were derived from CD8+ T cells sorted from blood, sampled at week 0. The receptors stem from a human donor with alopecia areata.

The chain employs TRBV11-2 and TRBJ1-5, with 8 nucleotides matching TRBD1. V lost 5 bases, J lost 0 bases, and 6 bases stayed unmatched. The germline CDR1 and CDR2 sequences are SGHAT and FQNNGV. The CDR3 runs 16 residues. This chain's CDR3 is CASSQGTGNSNQPQHF. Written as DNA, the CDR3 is TGTGCCAGCAGCCAGGGGACAGGCAATAGCAATCAGCCCCAGCATTTT. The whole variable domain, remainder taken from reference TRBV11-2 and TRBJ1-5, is EAGVAQSPRYKIIEKRQSVAFWCNPISGHATLYWYQQILGQGPKLLIQFQNNGVVDDSQLPKDRFSAERLKGVDSTLKIQPAKLEDSAVYLCASSQGTGNSNQPQHFGDGTRLSIL.

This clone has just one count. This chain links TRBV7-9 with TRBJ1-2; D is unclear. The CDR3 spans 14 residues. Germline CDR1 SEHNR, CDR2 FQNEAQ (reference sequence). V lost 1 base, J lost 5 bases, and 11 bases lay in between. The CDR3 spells CASSLVTGFYGYTF. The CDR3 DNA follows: TGTGCCAGCAGCTTAGTCACGGGCTTTTATGGCTACACCTTC.

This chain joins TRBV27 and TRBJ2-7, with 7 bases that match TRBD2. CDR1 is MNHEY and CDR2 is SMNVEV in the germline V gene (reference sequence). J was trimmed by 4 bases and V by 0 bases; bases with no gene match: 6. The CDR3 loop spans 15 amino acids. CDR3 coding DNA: TGTGCCAGCAGTTTATCCCTGCCGGGGGGATACGAGCAGTACTTC. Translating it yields CASSLSLPGGYEQYF.

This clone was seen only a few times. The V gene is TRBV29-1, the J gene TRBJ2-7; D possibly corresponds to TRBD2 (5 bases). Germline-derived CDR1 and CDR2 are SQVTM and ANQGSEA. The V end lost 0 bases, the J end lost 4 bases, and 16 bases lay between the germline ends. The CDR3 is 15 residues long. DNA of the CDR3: TGCAGCGTTGAAGAAGGGTCAGGCAGCGGTTACGAGCAGTACTTC. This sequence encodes CSVEEGSGSGYEQYF.

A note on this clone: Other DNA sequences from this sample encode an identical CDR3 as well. CDR3 nucleotides: TGTGCCAGCAGCTTAGTTGGGGGGCAGGTATACGAGCAGTACTTC. Amino acid sequence: CASSLVGGQVYEQYF. The V gene is TRBV11-2, the J gene TRBJ2-7; D possibly matches TRBD1 or TRBD2 (6 bases each). The germline V gene has CDR1 SGHAT and CDR2 FQNNGV. This CDR3 spans 15 amino acids. V lost 1 base and J 4 bases, leaving 14 bases between the germline ends.

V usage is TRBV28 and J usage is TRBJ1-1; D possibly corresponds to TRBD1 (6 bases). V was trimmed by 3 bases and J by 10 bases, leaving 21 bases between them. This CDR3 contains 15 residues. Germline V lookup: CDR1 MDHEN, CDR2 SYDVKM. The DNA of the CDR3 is TGTGCCAGCAGTTTGACAGTCAACCTAGGGGGTATAGCTTTCTTT. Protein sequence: CASSLTVNLGGIAFF.

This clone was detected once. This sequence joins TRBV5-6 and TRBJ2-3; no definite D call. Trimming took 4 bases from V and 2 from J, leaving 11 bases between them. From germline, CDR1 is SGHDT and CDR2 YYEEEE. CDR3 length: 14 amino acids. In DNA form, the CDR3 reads TGTGCCAGCAGCCCCGGAGATTTCACAGATACGCAGTATTTT. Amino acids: CASSPGDFTDTQYF.

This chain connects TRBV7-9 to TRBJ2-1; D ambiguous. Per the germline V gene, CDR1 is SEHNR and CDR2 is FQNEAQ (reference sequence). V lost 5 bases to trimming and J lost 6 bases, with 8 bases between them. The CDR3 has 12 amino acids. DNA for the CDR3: TGTGCCAGCAGCAAAAGGCTCAATGAGCAGTTCTTC. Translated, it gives CASSKRLNEQFF. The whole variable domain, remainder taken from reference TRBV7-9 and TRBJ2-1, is DTGVSQNPRHKITKRGQNVTFRCDPISEHNRLYWYRQTLGQGPEFLTYFQNEAQLEKSRLLSDRFSAERPKGSFSTLEIQRTEQGDSAMYLCASSKRLNEQFFGPGTRLTVL.

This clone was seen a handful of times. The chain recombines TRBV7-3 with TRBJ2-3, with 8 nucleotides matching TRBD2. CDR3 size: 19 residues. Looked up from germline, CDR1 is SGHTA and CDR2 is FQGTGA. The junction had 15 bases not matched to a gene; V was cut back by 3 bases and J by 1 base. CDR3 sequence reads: CASSFRLTSEMSGTDTQYF. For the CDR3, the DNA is TGTGCCAGCAGCTTTAGGTTGACTAGCGAAATGTCTGGCACAGATACGCAGTATTTT.

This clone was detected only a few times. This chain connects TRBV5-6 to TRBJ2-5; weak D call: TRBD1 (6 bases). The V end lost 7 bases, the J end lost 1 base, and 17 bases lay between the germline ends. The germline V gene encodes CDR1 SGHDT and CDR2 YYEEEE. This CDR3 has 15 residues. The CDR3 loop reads CASSVPGERQETQYF. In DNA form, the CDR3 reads TGTGCCAGCTCCGTTCCAGGGGAACGCCAAGAGACCCAGTACTTC.